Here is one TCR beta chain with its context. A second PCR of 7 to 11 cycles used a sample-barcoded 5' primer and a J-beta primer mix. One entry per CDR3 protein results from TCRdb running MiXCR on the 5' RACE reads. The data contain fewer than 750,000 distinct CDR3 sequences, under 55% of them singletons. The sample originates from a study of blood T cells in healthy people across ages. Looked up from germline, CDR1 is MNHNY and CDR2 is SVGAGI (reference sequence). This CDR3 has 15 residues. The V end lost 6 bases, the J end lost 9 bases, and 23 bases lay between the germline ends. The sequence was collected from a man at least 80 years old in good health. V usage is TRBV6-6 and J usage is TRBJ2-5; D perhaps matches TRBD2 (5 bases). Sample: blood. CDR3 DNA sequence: TGTGCCAGCAGCCTATCGACGGCTAGCAATCAGCCCCAGTACTTC. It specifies CASSLSTASNQPQYF.